These 26 T cell receptor beta chains were sequenced from one sample in a study of blood T cells in healthy people across ages. The second PCR ran roughly 6 to 11 cycles with a sample-barcoded 5' primer and J-beta primers. TCRdb ran MiXCR on the 5' RACE reads and lists one entry per CDR3 protein. The repertoire holds over a million distinct CDR3 sequences, 42% seen once, with about 4% in the top ten. Sequenced input: blood. The receptors were gathered from a woman aged 18-29 years in good health.

The chain employs TRBV10-3 and TRBJ2-3; D may be TRBD2 (6 bases). Germline CDR1 is ENHRY and CDR2 is SYGVKD. Trimming took 0 bases from V and 2 from J, leaving 9 bases between them. The CDR3 is 15 residues long. The chain's CDR3 is CAISESGGATDTQYF. The CDR3 DNA reads as TGTGCCATCAGTGAGTCAGGCGGGGCCACAGATACGCAGTATTTT.

The chain combines TRBV10-3 with TRBJ2-1, with 12 bases fitting TRBD1. The length of the CDR3 is 14 residues. Germline CDR1 reads ENHRY; CDR2 reads SYGVKD. V lost 8 bases to trimming and J lost 10 bases; unmatched junction nucleotides: 9. Written as DNA, the CDR3 is TGTGCCATCGCCCCGGGACAGGGGGCACGGGAGCAGTTCTTC. Its translation is CAIAPGQGAREQFF.

This clonotype appeared a few times. The gene calls are TRBV7-9 and TRBJ1-2, with TRBD1 matching 8 bases. From germline, CDR1 is SEHNR and CDR2 FQNEAQ (reference sequence). V trimming: 1 base; J trimming: 4 bases; junction bases outside the gene matches: 8. The CDR3 covers 16 residues. The CDR3 nucleotides read TGTGCCAGCAGCTTAGGGGGGACAGGACCGAGCTATGGCTACACCTTC. This sequence encodes CASSLGGTGPSYGYTF.

The chain is built from TRBV7-9 and TRBJ2-7; 10 bases fit TRBD2. This CDR3 has 16 amino acids. V was clipped by 5 bases and J by 1 base; unmatched bases: 8. Germline assignment: CDR1 SEHNR and CDR2 FQNEAQ (reference sequence). CDR3 coding DNA: TGTGCCAGCAGCGAGGTTAGCGGGAGGTCGTCCTACGAGCAGTACTTC. It codes for CASSEVSGRSSYEQYF.

The chain has TRBV10-3 and TRBJ2-2; 10 nucleotides line up with TRBD2. The CDR3 spans 16 residues. Losses at the gene ends were 6 bases for V and 5 bases for J; bases not matched to a gene: 9. CDR1 is ENHRY and CDR2 is SYGVKD in the germline V gene. CDR3: CAIRNGGTSVTGELFF. DNA of the CDR3: TGTGCCATCAGGAACGGGGGGACTAGCGTTACCGGGGAGCTGTTTTTT.

About this clonotype itself: A much larger clone lies a single base off, so this may be a read error. The chain uses TRBV13 and TRBJ2-7, with TRBD1 identical over 10 bases. The CDR3 runs 16 residues. The V gene's germline CDR1 is PRHDT and CDR2 FYEKMQ (reference sequence). Trimming removed 0 bases from V and 7 bases from J; junction bases left unmatched: 9. CDR3 loop: CASSLGGTGDYNEQYF. CDR3 sequence (DNA): TGTGCCAGCAGCTTAGGAGGGACAGGGGACTACAATGAGCAGTACTTC.

The gene calls are TRBV7-8 and TRBJ2-5; 12 nucleotides agree with TRBD2. The J call may be faulty, since TRBJ2-7 better matches the DNA end. The CDR3 runs 15 residues. CDR1 is SGHVS, CDR2 FQNEAQ, per germline. CDR3 region: CASSPRTSGNYEQYF. As DNA, the CDR3 is TGTGCCAGCAGTCCAAGGACTAGCGGGAACTACGAGCAGTACTTC.

This sequence joins TRBV29-1 and TRBJ1-4; weak D call: TRBD1 (5 bases). The CDR3 is 13 residues long. Germline CDR1 and CDR2: SQVTM and ANQGSEA. V lost 6 bases, J lost 3 bases, and 11 bases lay in between. CDR3 nucleotide sequence: TGCAGCGTGATACTACAGGCTAATGAAAAACTGTTTTTT. Its protein product is CSVILQANEKLFF.

The sample holds many counts of this clonotype. The gene calls are TRBV11-2 and TRBJ1-1; 7 nucleotides align to TRBD1. V dropped 8 bases and J dropped 2; count of bases not matched to a gene: 5. Germline V gene sequence: CDR1 SGHAT, CDR2 FQNNGV. The CDR3 covers 13 residues. CDR3 nucleotides: TGTGCCAGCGGGGGGGACAGAAACACTGAAGCTTTCTTT. This codes for CASGGDRNTEAFF.

This clonotype was detected a few times. The V call is TRBV25-1, the J call TRBJ1-2, with D hard to call. With 5 bases removed from V and 5 bases from J, the gap between germline ends came to 18 bases. This CDR3 spans 15 amino acids. In germline, CDR1 is MGHDK, CDR2 SYGVNS. The CDR3, as DNA: TGTGCCAGCAGTCCCGGATTAGGCCCGCGATATGGCTACACCTTC. It encodes CASSPGLGPRYGYTF.

This chain uses TRBV6-4 with TRBJ2-3; 9 nucleotides align to TRBD1. This CDR3 spans 13 amino acids. The V gene's germline CDR1 is MRHNA and CDR2 SNTAGT. Losses at the gene ends were 4 bases for V and 10 bases for J; bases not matched to a gene: 6. CDR3 DNA: TGTGCCAGCAGTGGGAGGGACAGGGAATCGCAGTATTTT. Protein product: CASSGRDRESQYF.

The V call is TRBV12-3 or TRBV12-4, the J call TRBJ1-1; no reliable D call. The CDR3 is 12 residues long. With 4 bases removed from V and 9 bases from J, the gap between germline ends came to 12 bases. The CDR3 protein is CASSSLNGKAFF. The CDR3 region has the DNA TGTGCCAGCAGTTCTTTAAACGGTAAAGCTTTCTTT.

The chain joins TRBV6-1 to TRBJ2-1, with 7 positions matching TRBD1. Germline V gene data show CDR1 as MNHNS and CDR2 as SASEGT. CDR3 size: 16 residues. The V and J ends lost 8 bases and 5 bases, in that order; junction bases with no gene match: 15. For the CDR3, the DNA is TGTGCCAGCCCAGAACCGCGACAGGGAATAAACAATGAGCAGTTCTTC. Its translation: CASPEPRQGINNEQFF.

This clonotype has just one count. The chain couples TRBV7-8 to TRBJ2-3; no clear D gene. V was pared by 8 bases and J by 3 bases, with 3 bases between. From germline, CDR1 is SGHVS and CDR2 FQNEAQ. The CDR3 length is 10 residues. DNA of the CDR3: TGTGCCAGCCAGACAGATACGCAGTATTTT. This translates into CASQTDTQYF.

The CDR3 coding sequence is TGTGCCACCAGCAGGTCGGGACAGGTCTCCTCCTACGAGCAGTACTTC. Translating gives CATSRSGQVSSYEQYF. The genes are TRBV15 and TRBJ2-7; TRBD1 matches 8 bases. Trimming at V came to 3 bases and at J to 0 bases, leaving 7 bases not matched to a gene. Germline assignment: CDR1 LNHNV and CDR2 YYDKDF (reference sequence). The CDR3 is 16 amino acids.

For this clonotype: The junction shows a germline mismatch at one end, possibly a read error. The V and J genes are TRBV7-9 and TRBJ2-1; a possible D gene is TRBD2 (5 bases). CDR1 and CDR2 (germline): SEHNR, FQNEAQ (reference sequence). The CDR3 contains 15 residues. This CDR3 is CPSSDTSESWHEQFF. The CDR3 DNA follows: TGTCCCAGCAGCGACACTAGTGAAAGTTGGCATGAGCAGTTCTTC.

The count of this clonotype is one. The chain combines TRBV12-3 or TRBV12-4 with TRBJ1-5, with D perhaps TRBD1 (5 bases). This CDR3 spans 15 amino acids. V lost 5 bases to trimming and J lost 4 bases, with 15 bases between them. CDR3 bases: TGTGCCAGCAGTCCGGGACGGTGGGGGAATCAGCCCCAGCATTTT. It yields the protein CASSPGRWGNQPQHF.

Only a few counts were recorded for this clonotype. V usage is TRBV24-1 and J usage is TRBJ2-1; D is possibly TRBD1 or TRBD2 (6 bases each). Trimming left V 9 bases short and J 7 bases short, with 9 bases between. The germline V gene encodes CDR1 KGHDR and CDR2 SFDVKD. The length of the CDR3 is 11 residues. The CDR3 spells CATGGGNEQFF. The CDR3 nucleotides read TGTGCCACCGGAGGGGGTAATGAGCAGTTCTTC.

In nucleotides, the CDR3 is TGTGCCAGCAGTTTATTCCATGGACAGCCCCAGCATTTT. Protein product: CASSLFHGQPQHF. The chain employs TRBV27 and TRBJ1-5; D remains unclear. V was clipped by 1 base and J by 7 bases, with 8 bases between them. There are 13 residues in the CDR3. CDR1 and CDR2 from the germline V gene are MNHEY and SMNVEV (reference sequence).

The rearrangement links TRBV20-1 to TRBJ2-1; the match to TRBD2 covers 12 bases. V shed 0 bases, J shed 5 bases, and the junction held 5 bases outside the gene matches. This CDR3 is built from 16 residues. Germline V gene data show CDR1 as DFQATT and CDR2 as SNEGSKA (reference sequence). The CDR3 loop reads CSARDLAGGPNNEQFF. The DNA for the CDR3 is TGCAGTGCTAGAGATCTAGCGGGGGGGCCTAACAATGAGCAGTTCTTC.

V usage is TRBV24-1 and J usage is TRBJ2-5, with D uncertain. Germline V gene data show CDR1 as KGHDR and CDR2 as SFDVKD. The CDR3 sequence is 13 residues long. Trimming stripped 3 bases from V and 5 bases from J, with 9 bases between. This CDR3 reads CATSDPGLETQYF. The CDR3, as DNA: TGTGCCACCAGTGATCCCGGCTTGGAGACCCAGTACTTC.

This chain links TRBV6-5 with TRBJ2-1, with D unclear. V was clipped by 5 bases and J by 9 bases, with 23 bases between them. CDR3 length: 16 residues. CDR1 and CDR2 (germline): MNHEY, SVGAGI. The CDR3 DNA reads as TGTGCCAGCAGTCACTACGGTCTCCGCGGCCCGGGTGAGCAGTTCTTC. Protein: CASSHYGLRGPGEQFF.

This clonotype came up a few times. This chain connects TRBV27 to TRBJ2-1, with 14 bases fitting TRBD2. CDR1 is MNHEY and CDR2 is SMNVEV in the germline V gene (reference sequence). V shed 6 bases, J shed 4 bases, and the junction held 5 bases outside the gene matches. This CDR3 has 16 amino acids. The CDR3 here is CASSEGTSGRYNEQFF. DNA for the CDR3: TGTGCCAGCAGCGAAGGGACTAGCGGGAGATACAATGAGCAGTTCTTC.

This clonotype was detected ten times or more. V and J are TRBV20-1 and TRBJ2-5; possibly TRBD1 or TRBD2 for D (5 bases each). The CDR3 covers 12 residues. In germline, CDR1 is DFQATT, CDR2 SNEGSKA (reference sequence). V was clipped by 1 base and J by 4 bases, with 7 bases between them. CDR3 residues: CSARVGGETQYF. DNA for the CDR3: TGCAGTGCTAGAGTTGGGGGAGAGACCCAGTACTTC.

The V and J genes are TRBV12-3 or TRBV12-4 and TRBJ2-1, with 15 bases fitting TRBD2. The CDR3 extends over 16 amino acids. V lost 5 bases, J lost 9 bases, and 8 bases stayed unmatched. CDR3 coding DNA: TGTGCCAGCAGTCTAAGGACTAGCGGGGGGGCACGTGAGCAGTTCTTC. Protein: CASSLRTSGGAREQFF.

This clonotype was counted only a few times. The genes are TRBV12-3 or TRBV12-4 and TRBJ1-4, with a possible D match to TRBD1 (5 bases). V was shortened by 0 bases and J by 2 bases, with 10 bases between the two germline ends. This CDR3 spans 16 amino acids. The CDR3 reads CASSLALGATNEKLFF. CDR3 sequence (DNA): TGTGCCAGCAGTTTAGCGCTTGGGGCCACTAATGAAAAACTGTTTTTT.